The 3 T cell receptor beta chains given below trace back to one sample, sequenced in a study of long-term antiretroviral therapy in people with HIV. Survey-level resolution applied to immunoSEQ assay v3.0. TCRdb keeps only in-frame clones here, not all; method: immunoSEQ multiplex PCR. This table holds tens of thousands of clones, roughly 79% found once. This material consisted of unsorted PBMCs, taken 3 years after starting antiretroviral therapy. These receptors were taken from a man aged 50 to 59 with HIV.

The rearrangement links TRBV6-5 to TRBJ2-3; D is tentatively TRBD1 or TRBD2 (6 bases each). V was pared by 4 bases and J by 5 bases, with 16 bases between. Germline V gene sequence: CDR1 MNHEY, CDR2 SVGAGI. The CDR3 length is 15 residues. The CDR3 loop is CASSLFLGGRDTQYF. The CDR3 DNA reads as TGTGCCAGCAGTTTATTCCTAGGGGGGCGAGATACGCAGTATTTT.

The V gene is TRBV29-1, the J gene TRBJ2-1; TRBD2 might be the D (5 bases). This CDR3 spans 12 amino acids. The V gene's germline CDR1 is SQVTM and CDR2 ANQGSEA. V was shortened by 7 bases and J by 4 bases, with 11 bases between the two germline ends. The CDR3 nucleotides read TGCAGCGCCACTCGGGGATACAATGAGCAGTTCTTC. This translates into CSATRGYNEQFF.

In this sample, this clone turned up a few times. The gene calls are TRBV7-9 and TRBJ1-4; D gene ambiguous. The CDR3 is 12 residues long. V lost 3 bases, J lost 5 bases, and 4 bases lay in between. Germline V gene data show CDR1 as SEHNR and CDR2 as FQNEAQ (reference sequence). Here the CDR3 reads CASSFDNEKLFF. In DNA form, the CDR3 reads TGTGCCAGCAGCTTCGACAATGAAAAACTGTTTTTT.